Below are 28 T cell receptor beta chains sequenced from a single sample in a study of shared clonotypes between healthy human individuals (dated by TCRdb to the early 2020s). The protocol used for the library was the immunoSEQ multiplex PCR assay. Held by TCRdb, this immuneACCESS table contains in-frame sequences only and omits some clones. Under half of the omission traces to an unresolved V gene where checked; the cause of the rest is unknown. The sample includes about 1.5 million clones, with roughly 98% observed a single time. The top ten clones comprise roughly 0.42% of the sample. Sequencing was performed on naive CD4+ T cells sorted from blood. According to the study, the label for this sample's cell subset or site signals: CD45RA+ positively selected. The receptor source for this set is a young man in good health.

The genes are TRBV5-1 and TRBJ2-5; TRBD1 matches 7 bases. The germline V gene encodes CDR1 SGHRS and CDR2 YFSETQ. The trim removed 7 bases at V and 4 bases at J, leaving 7 bases unmatched. The CDR3 runs to 13 residues. The CDR3 is CASRDSYSETQYF. CDR3 nucleotides: TGCGCCAGCCGGGACAGTTACTCAGAGACCCAGTACTTC. The full variable domain, in which reference TRBV5-1 and TRBJ2-5 provide the parts outside the CDR3, is KAGVTQTPRYLIKTRGQQVTLSCSPISGHRSVSWYQQTPGQGLQFLFEYFSETQRNKGNFPGRFSGRQFSNSRSEMNVSTLELGDSALYLCASRDSYSETQYFGPGTRLLVL.

The chain has TRBV27 and TRBJ2-2, with D hard to call. This CDR3 spans 14 amino acids. V dropped 0 bases and J dropped 5 bases, with 7 bases sitting between them. The germline V gene has CDR1 MNHEY and CDR2 SMNVEV (reference sequence). In DNA form, the CDR3 reads TGTGCCAGCAGTTTATCGATTGGGACCGGGGAGCTGTTTTTT. Translated: CASSLSIGTGELFF.

With regard to this clone: This sample also contains other DNA sequences that code for the same CDR3. The gene calls are TRBV5-6 and TRBJ1-1; D gene unclear. Germline-derived CDR1 and CDR2 are SGHDT and YYEEEE. The CDR3 sequence is 13 residues long. V lost 1 base to trimming and J lost 2 bases, with 6 bases between them. CDR3 residues: CASSLYRNTEAFF. In nucleotides, the CDR3 is TGTGCCAGCAGCTTGTATAGAAACACTGAAGCTTTCTTT. The variable domain in full, completed from reference TRBV5-6 and TRBJ1-1, reads DAGVTQSPTHLIKTRGQQVTLRCSPKSGHDTVSWYQQALGQGPQFIFQYYEEEERQRGNFPDRFSGHQFPNYSSELNVNALLLGDSALYLCASSLYRNTEAFFGQGTRLTVV.

J is TRBJ1-5 and V is TRBV19; unclear D gene. From germline, CDR1 is LNHDA and CDR2 SQIVND (reference sequence). CDR3 length: 15 amino acids. V was trimmed by 5 bases and J by 1 base, leaving 12 bases between them. Here the CDR3 reads CASSPPGWSNQPQHF. The CDR3 DNA follows: TGTGCCAGTAGTCCGCCGGGCTGGAGCAATCAGCCCCAGCATTTT.

V and J are TRBV5-4 and TRBJ2-4, with 10 positions matching TRBD1. With 0 bases clipped from V and 0 bases from J, the junction kept 3 bases outside the gene matches. This CDR3 is built from 17 residues. In germline, CDR1 is SGHNT, CDR2 YYREEE (reference sequence). CDR3 bases: TGTGCCAGCAGCTTGGAGGGACAGGGGTTAGCCAAAAACATTCAGTACTTC. Translated, it gives CASSLEGQGLAKNIQYF.

The J gene is TRBJ2-3, the V gene TRBV5-1, with 8 positions matching TRBD1. CDR3 length: 15 residues. Germline V lookup: CDR1 SGHRS, CDR2 YFSETQ. V dropped 3 bases and J dropped 2; count of bases not matched to a gene: 5. The CDR3 DNA sequence: TGCGCCAGCAGCTCCTCAGGGGGCCCCACAGATACGCAGTATTTT. This translates into CASSSSGGPTDTQYF.

The chain employs TRBV19 and TRBJ2-1; D gene uncertain. V lost 5 bases and J lost 9, with 8 bases in between. Germline V gives CDR1 LNHDA, CDR2 SQIVND (reference sequence). CDR3 length equals 11 residues. The chain's CDR3 is CASSWAFEQFF. The CDR3 DNA is TGTGCCAGTAGTTGGGCCTTTGAGCAGTTCTTC.

The chain couples TRBV6-5 to TRBJ1-1, with TRBD1 matching over 8 bases. The germline CDR1 and CDR2 sequences are MNHEY and SVGAGI. Losses at the gene ends were 6 bases for V and 0 bases for J; bases not matched to a gene: 3. CDR3 size: 14 residues. The CDR3 region is CASSSDRVNTEAFF. The CDR3 DNA reads TGTGCCAGCAGCTCGGACAGGGTGAACACTGAAGCTTTCTTT.

In its sample, this clone was seen once. This chain connects TRBV15 to TRBJ2-7, with D tentatively TRBD1 (7 bases). V lost 5 bases to trimming and J lost 1 base, with 15 bases between them. CDR1 and CDR2 from the germline V gene are LNHNV and YYDKDF (reference sequence). The CDR3 extends over 15 amino acids. Here the CDR3 reads CATSGAGTVSYEQYF. Written as DNA, the CDR3 is TGTGCCACCAGCGGGGCGGGGACAGTATCCTACGAGCAGTACTTC.

Details on this clone: The sample carries other DNA sequences with the same CDR3. The chain recombines TRBV9 with TRBJ2-7; TRBD1 is a possible D gene (5 bases). Per germline, CDR1 SGDLS and CDR2 YYNGEE. The CDR3 has 14 amino acids. Trimming stripped 0 bases from V and 1 base from J, with 8 bases between. CDR3 loop: CASSVGGRSYEQYF. DNA of the CDR3: TGTGCCAGCAGCGTAGGGGGCAGATCCTACGAGCAGTACTTC.

Only one count was recorded for this clone. The V gene is TRBV9, the J gene TRBJ2-5; D remains unclear. The V gene lost 3 bases and the J gene lost 7 bases, with 16 bases spanning the gap. Germline V CDR1 and CDR2: SGDLS, YYNGEE. CDR3 length equals 14 residues. The CDR3 bases are TGTGCCAGCAGCGCCAGTCTCTTATCCGGGACCCAGTACTTC. The encoded protein is CASSASLLSGTQYF.

The chain recombines TRBV19 with TRBJ1-2; unclear D gene. CDR1 is LNHDA, CDR2 SQIVND, per germline (reference sequence). This CDR3 contains 14 residues. The germline V and J ends were trimmed by 3 bases and 4 bases, with 12 bases remaining between them. In DNA, the CDR3 is TGTGCCAGTAGTATCCGAACGGACTCCTATGGCTACACCTTC. Its protein is CASSIRTDSYGYTF.

The V and J genes are TRBV2 and TRBJ2-5; 11 bases line up with TRBD1. V lost 4 bases and J lost 7; bases outside the gene matches: 2. The CDR3 extends over 13 amino acids. The germline V gene encodes CDR1 SNHLY and CDR2 FYNNEI. CDR3 residues: CASSAGQGATQYF. CDR3 sequence (DNA): TGTGCCAGCAGTGCCGGACAGGGGGCGACCCAGTACTTC.

This chain joins TRBV19 and TRBJ2-3, with a weak D call TRBD1 (5 bases). This CDR3 has 17 amino acids. The V gene's germline CDR1 is LNHDA and CDR2 SQIVND (reference sequence). V was cut by 7 bases and J by 1 base, with 21 bases left in between. CDR3 DNA sequence: TGTGCCAGTACCGCACAACCGCAGGGCCTGGGCACAGATACGCAGTATTTT. Translated, it gives CASTAQPQGLGTDTQYF.

The chain has TRBV29-1 and TRBJ2-2; possibly TRBD1 for D (6 bases). CDR1 and CDR2 (germline): SQVTM, ANQGSEA. The CDR3 is 18 residues long. V lost 6 bases and J 0 bases, leaving 23 bases between the germline ends. CDR3 bases: TGCAGCGTGGGAACCAAAAAGGGACAACTAACGAACACCGGGGAGCTGTTTTTT. This codes for CSVGTKKGQLTNTGELFF.

This clone appeared a single time. The chain is built from TRBV4-1 and TRBJ2-7, with TRBD2 identical over 7 bases. The CDR3 is 15 residues long. Germline values: CDR1 MGHRA, CDR2 YSYEKL. Trimming took 0 bases from V and 3 from J; bases not matched to a gene: 5. CDR3 nucleotides: TGCGCCAGCAGCCAAGAGATGGGACTAAACTACGAGCAGTACTTC. Its protein product is CASSQEMGLNYEQYF.

The count of this clone is one. The rearrangement joins TRBV6-1 to TRBJ1-1; 9 nucleotides line up with TRBD1. The trim removed 6 bases at V and 1 base at J, leaving 3 bases unmatched. Germline V gives CDR1 MNHNS, CDR2 SASEGT. The CDR3 contains 14 residues. The CDR3 coding sequence is TGTGCCAGCAGAGTGACAGGGGGGAACACTGAAGCTTTCTTT. This sequence encodes CASRVTGGNTEAFF.

The rearrangement joins TRBV29-1 to TRBJ2-1, with 11 bases identical to TRBD2. The V segment lost 3 bases and the J segment 7 bases; nucleotides outside the gene matches: 2. Germline CDR1 SQVTM, CDR2 ANQGSEA. The CDR3 contains 13 residues. This chain's CDR3 is CSVDSGRDNEQFF. CDR3 sequence (DNA): TGCAGCGTTGATAGCGGGAGGGATAATGAGCAGTTCTTC.

J is TRBJ2-3 and V is TRBV10-1, with 7 bases aligning to TRBD2. CDR3 length: 16 amino acids. Germline CDR1 reads WNHNN; CDR2 reads SYGVQD (reference sequence). Losses at the gene ends were 8 bases for V and 6 bases for J; bases not matched to a gene: 17. DNA of the CDR3: TGCGCCAGCGGCGTCGGGGGGACTGGGGCCGGGGATACGCAGTATTTT. Amino acid sequence: CASGVGGTGAGDTQYF.

The chain employs TRBV5-6 and TRBJ2-3; 9 nucleotides align to TRBD2. Trimming took 0 bases from V and 3 from J; bases not matched to a gene: 2. Germline V CDR1 and CDR2: SGHDT, YYEEEE. The CDR3 contains 15 residues. CDR3 sequence reads: CASSLALAGTDTQYF. The CDR3 bases are TGTGCCAGCAGCTTGGCCCTAGCGGGGACAGATACGCAGTATTTT.

The CDR3 DNA sequence: TGCGCCAGCAGCTTGGGCCTAGCGGGAGCACTAGACAATGAGCAGTTCTTC. Amino acid sequence: CASSLGLAGALDNEQFF. The rearrangement uses TRBV5-1 and TRBJ2-1; 10 positions agree with TRBD2. The CDR3 runs to 17 residues. Germline lookup yields CDR1 SGHRS and CDR2 YFSETQ. V lost 0 bases and J lost 5; bases outside the gene matches: 8. Full variable domain (missing parts from reference TRBV5-1 and TRBJ2-1): KAGVTQTPRYLIKTRGQQVTLSCSPISGHRSVSWYQQTPGQGLQFLFEYFSETQRNKGNFPGRFSGRQFSNSRSEMNVSTLELGDSALYLCASSLGLAGALDNEQFFGPGTRLTVL.

This sequence joins TRBV9 and TRBJ2-7; 8 nucleotides align to TRBD1. CDR3 length equals 15 residues. V gave up 3 bases and J gave up 0 bases; unmatched junction bases: 5. The germline V gene has CDR1 SGDLS and CDR2 YYNGEE. CDR3 DNA: TGTGCCAGCAGCGCACAGACAGGGGCCTCCTACGAGCAGTACTTC. This encodes CASSAQTGASYEQYF.

CDR3 DNA sequence: TGTGCCAGCAGTGAAAACGGCCCAAACTATGGCTACACCTTC. It yields the protein CASSENGPNYGYTF. This chain links TRBV2 with TRBJ1-2; no clear D. Per germline, CDR1 SNHLY and CDR2 FYNNEI. V was cut by 2 bases and J by 2 bases, with 9 bases left in between. CDR3 length: 14 amino acids. Full variable domain (outside the CDR3, taken from reference TRBV2 and TRBJ1-2): EPEVTQTPSHQVTQMGQEVILRCVPISNHLYFYWYRQILGQKVEFLVSFYNNEISEKSEIFDDQFSVERPDGSNFTLKIRSTKLEDSAMYFCASSENGPNYGYTFGSGTRLTVV.

The chain recombines TRBV28 with TRBJ1-1; D gene uncertain. This CDR3 contains 17 residues. V gave up 0 bases and J gave up 1 base, with 15 bases separating them. In germline, CDR1 is MDHEN, CDR2 SYDVKM. CDR3 amino acids: CASSLWGTVLRNTEAFF. The CDR3 DNA follows: TGTGCCAGCAGTTTATGGGGTACAGTTCTAAGGAACACTGAAGCTTTCTTT. Combining the CDR3 with reference TRBV28 and TRBJ1-1 gives the whole variable domain DVKVTQSSRYLVKRTGEKVFLECVQDMDHENMFWYRQDPGLGLRLIYFSYDVKMKEKGDIPEGYSVSREKKERFSLILESASTNQTSMYLCASSLWGTVLRNTEAFFGQGTRLTVV.

Concerning this clone: Within the sample, other DNA sequences also encode this same CDR3. V is TRBV29-1 and J is TRBJ1-2; D gene unclear. The germline gives CDR1 SQVTM, CDR2 ANQGSEA. The V end was cut by 0 bases, the J end by 0 bases, with 14 bases between. CDR3 length: 16 amino acids. CDR3 in DNA: TGCAGCGTTGAAGATATGTCCCACCAAGCTAACTATGGCTACACCTTC. Translating it yields CSVEDMSHQANYGYTF.

V is TRBV11-2 and J is TRBJ2-7; TRBD2 matches at 8 bases. In germline, CDR1 is SGHAT, CDR2 FQNNGV. The junction had 8 bases not matched to a gene; V was cut back by 5 bases and J by 2 bases. The CDR3 runs to 15 residues. The CDR3 sequence: CASSPGLAFPYEQYF. CDR3 nucleotides: TGTGCCAGCAGCCCAGGACTAGCTTTCCCCTACGAGCAGTACTTC.

The chain is built from TRBV27 and TRBJ2-6, with D perhaps matching TRBD2 (6 bases). This CDR3 region has 16 residues. The germline V gene has CDR1 MNHEY and CDR2 SMNVEV (reference sequence). The germline V and J ends were trimmed by 3 bases and 3 bases, with 12 bases remaining between them. CDR3: CASSFWGVGGANVLTF. The CDR3, as DNA: TGTGCCAGCAGTTTTTGGGGGGTGGGTGGGGCCAACGTCCTGACTTTC.

This chain connects TRBV27 to TRBJ2-1, with TRBD2 as a possible D gene (5 bases). Germline assignment: CDR1 MNHEY and CDR2 SMNVEV (reference sequence). The CDR3 consists of 12 residues. Between the trimmed V and J ends, which lost 2 bases and 7 bases, there was a span of 6 bases. The CDR3 nucleotides are TGTGCCAGCAGTTTACCGGGAAATGAGCAGTTCTTC. Amino acid sequence: CASSLPGNEQFF.